This T cell receptor (beta chain) was obtained from a study of blood T cell repertoires in COVID-19. In the study overall: Samples representing acute and convalescent COVID-19 were sourced from the United States, Italy and Spain. Nucleic acid was either cDNA or gDNA, and it came from T cells, B-cell-depleted T cells, or PBMCs.

Methods used by the authors: From reference gene primer amplification, estimates of nucleated cell counts were derived. This table comes from immunoSEQ multiplex PCR, and its TCRdb copy is limited to in-frame clones, with some not included. V, J and clone size were drawn from that table, and D and trimming were deduced from the DNA. The profile shows over 100,000 clones, 90% to 95% of them singletons. Losses at the gene ends were 8 bases for V and 5 bases for J; bases not matched to a gene: 2. This CDR3 comprises 12 residues. CDR1 MNHEY and CDR2 SMNVEV come from the germline V gene (reference sequence).

The chain links TRBV27 to TRBJ1-4; 7 bases agree with TRBD1. This TCR was sampled from a human donor in a cohort sampled during active COVID-19. The sequencing sample was made of peripheral blood. In DNA, the CDR3 is TGTGCCAGCCGGGACAGAAATGAAAAACTGTTTTTT. Protein product: CASRDRNEKLFF.